A single sample is the source of the 22 T cell receptor beta chains below, sequenced in a study of T cell changes during pregnancy in multiple sclerosis. Measured with immunoSEQ multiplex PCR; TCRdb has only the in-frame clones, and not every one. The sample consists of tens of thousands of clones, approximately 87% of them appearing once. Sequenced: peripheral blood from another person, used as feeder cells. Receptors were obtained from a human donor whose cells served as feeder cells for cultures in a pregnancy study.

CDR3 nucleotides: TGCGCCAGCAGCTCCCAGGAGAACACTGAAGCTTTCTTT. It yields the protein CASSSQENTEAFF. V usage is TRBV5-1 and J usage is TRBJ1-1; D not resolved. The V end was cut by 3 bases, the J end by 1 base, with 7 bases between. The CDR3 is 13 residues long. Per the germline V gene, CDR1 is SGHRS and CDR2 is YFSETQ.

This clone was counted a few times. V and J are TRBV9 and TRBJ2-2; TRBD2 aligns across 7 bases. Looked up from germline, CDR1 is SGDLS and CDR2 is YYNGEE. The CDR3 covers 16 residues. V was clipped by 7 bases and J by 0 bases; unmatched bases: 9. The CDR3 protein is CASGGGAFPNTGELFF. As DNA, the CDR3 is TGTGCCAGCGGCGGGGGAGCTTTTCCGAACACCGGGGAGCTGTTTTTT.

This clone was counted between two and nine times. The chain links TRBV15 to TRBJ1-1, with D uncertain. Germline V gives CDR1 LNHNV, CDR2 YYDKDF (reference sequence). This CDR3 is 11 amino acids long. Trimming cost V 0 bases and J 7 bases, with 3 bases left between them. Here the CDR3 DNA reads TGTGCCACCAGCAGAGAGCTTGAAGCTTTCTTT. Residues: CATSRELEAFF. Together with reference TRBV15 and TRBJ1-1, the CDR3 gives the full variable domain: DAMVIQNPRYQVTQFGKPVTLSCSQTLNHNVMYWYQQKSSQAPKLLFHYYDKDFNNEADTPDNFQSRRPNTSFCFLDIRSPGLGDTAMYLCATSRELEAFFGQGTRLTVV.

The CDR3 loop is CASRYTTSSYEQYF. The CDR3 coding sequence is TGTGCCAGCAGATACACGACATCCTCCTACGAGCAGTACTTC. The rearrangement uses TRBV11-2 and TRBJ2-7; D unclear. The V and J ends lost 6 bases and 0 bases respectively, with 12 bases between them. This CDR3 has 14 amino acids. Per germline, CDR1 SGHAT and CDR2 FQNNGV. Full variable domain (missing parts from reference TRBV11-2 and TRBJ2-7): EAGVAQSPRYKIIEKRQSVAFWCNPISGHATLYWYQQILGQGPKLLIQFQNNGVVDDSQLPKDRFSAERLKGVDSTLKIQPAKLEDSAVYLCASRYTTSSYEQYFGPGTRLTVT.

The J gene is TRBJ1-2, the V gene TRBV5-4, with a weak D call TRBD1 (6 bases). Between the trimmed V and J ends, which lost 2 bases and 0 bases, there was a span of 23 bases. The CDR3 loop spans 19 amino acids. Germline CDR1 is SGHNT and CDR2 is YYREEE (reference sequence). This CDR3 is CASSFFTLPRDIANYGYTF. Here the CDR3 DNA reads TGTGCCAGCAGCTTCTTTACTCTTCCCCGGGACATAGCTAACTATGGCTACACCTTC.

The V call is TRBV7-9, the J call TRBJ1-5; D is undetermined. Deletions cut 5 bases from V and 4 bases from J, with 21 bases between. From germline, CDR1 is SEHNR and CDR2 FQNEAQ (reference sequence). CDR3 length: 17 amino acids. The CDR3 coding sequence is TGTGCCAGCAGCCTATACCGACCCCGCCCGCTGAATCAGCCCCAGCATTTT. Translation: CASSLYRPRPLNQPQHF.

The chain links TRBV10-3 to TRBJ1-2; 8 bases line up with TRBD1. The V segment lost 6 bases and the J segment 2 bases; nucleotides outside the gene matches: 2. The CDR3 is 13 residues long. CDR1 and CDR2 (germline): ENHRY, SYGVKD. DNA for the CDR3: TGTGCCATCAGGGGACAGGAGAACTATGGCTACACCTTC. It translates to CAIRGQENYGYTF.

This chain links TRBV7-8 with TRBJ2-7; TRBD1 might be the D (6 bases). The CDR3 runs to 16 residues. V lost 4 bases and J 3 bases, leaving 19 bases between the germline ends. Germline CDR1 and CDR2: SGHVS and FQNEAQ. The CDR3: CASSSLQGKFGYEQYF. CDR3 DNA sequence: TGTGCCAGCAGCTCCCTCCAGGGGAAGTTTGGCTACGAGCAGTACTTC.

J is TRBJ2-2 and V is TRBV6-6, with TRBD2 identical over 7 bases. Germline-derived CDR1 and CDR2 are MNHNY and SVGAGI (reference sequence). V shed 8 bases and J 6 bases; nucleotides not matched to a gene: 6. The length of the CDR3 is 13 residues. CDR3 nucleotide sequence: TGTGCCAGCGGGAGCGGGGTATCCGGGGAGCTGTTTTTT. This sequence encodes CASGSGVSGELFF.

The chain carries TRBV7-6 and TRBJ2-7, with TRBD1 as a possible D gene (6 bases). The V end was cut by 1 base, the J end by 5 bases, with 15 bases between. CDR1 and CDR2 from the germline V gene are SGHVS and FNYEAQ. There are 15 residues in the CDR3. This CDR3 is CASSLVEDSSHEQYF. CDR3 sequence (DNA): TGTGCCAGCAGCTTAGTTGAGGACAGCTCGCACGAGCAGTACTTC.

V gene TRBV25-1 combines with J gene TRBJ2-1; possibly TRBD2 for D (6 bases). Trimming stripped 3 bases from V and 0 bases from J, with 18 bases between. Germline CDR1 and CDR2: MGHDK and SYGVNS. This CDR3 spans 18 amino acids. The CDR3 nucleotides read TGTGCCAGCAGTGACTCGCGGCACGGCGGGACCTCCTACAATGAGCAGTTCTTC. Residues: CASSDSRHGGTSYNEQFF.

The rearrangement links TRBV6-5 to TRBJ1-2; no clear D gene. V lost 0 bases and J lost 0, with 11 bases in between. The CDR3 extends over 16 amino acids. Looked up from germline, CDR1 is MNHEY and CDR2 is SVGAGI. CDR3 DNA: TGTGCCAGCAGTTACTCGCACGGCGAAGCTAACTATGGCTACACCTTC. This codes for CASSYSHGEANYGYTF.

The chain recombines TRBV4-2 with TRBJ1-3; D not resolved. V was clipped by 0 bases and J by 4 bases, with 7 bases between them. From germline, CDR1 is LGHNA and CDR2 YNFKEQ. The CDR3 is 14 residues long. The CDR3 spells CASSQETRGNTIYF. The CDR3, as DNA: TGTGCCAGCAGCCAAGAGACCAGGGGAAACACCATATATTTT.

The CDR3 DNA reads TGTGCCAGCAGCGTAGGGCCGCCGCTGAACACCATATATTTT. Its translation: CASSVGPPLNTIYF. The chain couples TRBV9 to TRBJ1-3, with D unresolved. The length of the CDR3 is 14 residues. Germline CDR1 is SGDLS and CDR2 is YYNGEE. Trimming removed 0 bases at V and 7 bases at J, with 11 bases between.

The rearrangement uses TRBV7-3 and TRBJ2-7; D could derive from TRBD1 or TRBD2 (5 bases each). The germline V gene has CDR1 SGHTA and CDR2 FQGTGA. CDR3 length equals 13 residues. V was trimmed by 2 bases and J by 12 bases, leaving 17 bases between them. CDR3 loop: CASSLGGSRGLYF. The CDR3 nucleotides are TGTGCCAGCAGCTTAGGTGGTAGTCGGGGCTTGTACTTC.

The J gene is TRBJ2-2, the V gene TRBV6-5, with unresolved D. V was shortened by 3 bases and J by 4 bases, with 15 bases between the two germline ends. Germline V gives CDR1 MNHEY, CDR2 SVGAGI. The length of the CDR3 is 16 residues. The CDR3 reads CASSYSPTPSTGELFF. In DNA, the CDR3 is TGTGCCAGCAGTTATTCCCCGACGCCGAGCACCGGGGAGCTGTTTTTT.

The chain carries TRBV7-2 and TRBJ2-3; 9 bases fit TRBD2. The V and J ends lost 5 bases and 0 bases, in that order; junction bases with no gene match: 3. The CDR3 is 15 amino acids. The V gene's germline CDR1 is SGHTA and CDR2 FQGNSA. The DNA for the CDR3 is TGTGCCAGCAGCCCCCTAGCGGGGAGCACAGATACGCAGTATTTT. Translation gives CASSPLAGSTDTQYF.

V gene TRBV6-1 combines with J gene TRBJ2-7; 12 bases align to TRBD2. Germline V lookup: CDR1 MNHNS, CDR2 SASEGT. The CDR3 loop spans 14 amino acids. V lost 6 bases, J lost 5 bases, and 5 bases stayed unmatched. In DNA, the CDR3 is TGTGCCAGCAGCAGACTAGCGGGAGACAACGAGCAGTACTTC. It is translated as CASSRLAGDNEQYF.

The rearrangement links TRBV7-3 to TRBJ1-1; 9 bases line up with TRBD1. Germline V gives CDR1 SGHTA, CDR2 FQGTGA. This CDR3 comprises 13 residues. The V segment lost 5 bases and the J segment 8 bases; nucleotides outside the gene matches: 6. Here the CDR3 DNA reads TGTGCCAGCAGCCAGTTTGACAGGGGGGAAGCTTTCTTT. Encoded protein: CASSQFDRGEAFF.

The V gene is TRBV29-1, the J gene TRBJ2-5; 7 nucleotides align to TRBD1. Germline values: CDR1 SQVTM, CDR2 ANQGSEA. This CDR3 is 15 amino acids long. V dropped 7 bases and J dropped 0; count of bases not matched to a gene: 11. CDR3: CSGVIGTVYQETQYF. CDR3 nucleotide sequence: TGCAGCGGGGTAATCGGGACAGTGTACCAAGAGACCCAGTACTTC. The whole variable domain, remainder taken from reference TRBV29-1 and TRBJ2-5, is SAVISQKPSRDICQRGTSLTIQCQVDSQVTMMFWYRQQPGQSLTLIATANQGSEATYESGFVIDKFPISRPNLTFSTLTVSNMSPEDSSIYLCSGVIGTVYQETQYFGPGTRLLVL.

The J gene is TRBJ2-7, the V gene TRBV28; D tentatively reads TRBD1 or TRBD2 (5 bases each). The CDR3 has 16 amino acids. The germline V gene encodes CDR1 MDHEN and CDR2 SYDVKM. The V end lost 4 bases, the J end lost 1 base, and 17 bases lay between the germline ends. CDR3 in amino acids: CASSSLAWDGSYEQYF. The CDR3 nucleotides are TGTGCCAGCAGTTCCCTCGCCTGGGACGGTTCCTACGAGCAGTACTTC. Looking up the rest from reference TRBV28 and TRBJ2-7 gives the full variable domain: DVKVTQSSRYLVKRTGEKVFLECVQDMDHENMFWYRQDPGLGLRLIYFSYDVKMKEKGDIPEGYSVSREKKERFSLILESASTNQTSMYLCASSSLAWDGSYEQYFGPGTRLTVT.

V and J are TRBV5-8 and TRBJ1-1; 9 bases agree with TRBD1. With V trimmed by 4 bases and J by 5 bases, 6 bases remained unmatched. Germline V gene sequence: CDR1 SGHTS, CDR2 YDEGEE. This CDR3 contains 14 residues. Written as DNA, the CDR3 is TGTGCCAGCAGCCCGGACAGGGGAGGGACTGAAGCTTTCTTT. This sequence encodes CASSPDRGGTEAFF.